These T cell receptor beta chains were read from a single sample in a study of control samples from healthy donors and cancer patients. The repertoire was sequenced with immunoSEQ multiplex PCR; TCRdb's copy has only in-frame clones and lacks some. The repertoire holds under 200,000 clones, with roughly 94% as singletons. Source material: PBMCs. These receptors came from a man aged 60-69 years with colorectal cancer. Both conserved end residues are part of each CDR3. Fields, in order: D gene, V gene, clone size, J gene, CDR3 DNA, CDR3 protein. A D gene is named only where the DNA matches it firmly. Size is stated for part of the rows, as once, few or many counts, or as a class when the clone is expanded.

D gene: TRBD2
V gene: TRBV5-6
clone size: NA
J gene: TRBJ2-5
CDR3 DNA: TGTGCCAGCAGCCCCCAGCGGGGGGAAGGGACCCAGTACTTC
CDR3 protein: CASSPQRGEGTQYF

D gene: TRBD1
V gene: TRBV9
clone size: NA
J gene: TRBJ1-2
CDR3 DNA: TGTGCCAGCAGCGAAGGGGGCAGCTATGGCTACACCTTC
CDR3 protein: CASSEGGSYGYTF

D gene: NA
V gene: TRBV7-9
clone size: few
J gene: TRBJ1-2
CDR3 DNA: TGTGCCAGCAGCTTAACGACGGAGCCCTATGGCTACACCTTC
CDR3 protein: CASSLTTEPYGYTF

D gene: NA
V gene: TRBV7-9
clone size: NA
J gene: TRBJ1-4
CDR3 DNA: TGTGCCAGCAGCTTAAGCGGAAATGAAAAACTGTTTTTT
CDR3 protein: CASSLSGNEKLFF

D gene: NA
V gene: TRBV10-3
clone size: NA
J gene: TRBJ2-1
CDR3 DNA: TGTGCCATCAGTGATCAGGGTGGCCGGATAAGCTCCTACAATGAGCAGTTCTTC
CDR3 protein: CAISDQGGRISSYNEQFF

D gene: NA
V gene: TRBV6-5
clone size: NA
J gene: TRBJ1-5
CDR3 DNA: TGTGCCAGTCTACTAGGAGGGAACAATCAGCCCCAGCATTTT
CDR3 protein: CASLLGGNNQPQHF

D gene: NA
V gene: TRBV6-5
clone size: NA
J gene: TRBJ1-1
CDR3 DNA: TGTGCCAGCAGTTACGTGGCGGGGGAAACATGGGAAGCTTTCTTT
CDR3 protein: CASSYVAGETWEAFF

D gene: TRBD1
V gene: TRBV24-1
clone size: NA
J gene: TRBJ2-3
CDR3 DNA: TGTGCCACCAGTGAACCGGGACAGGGGGCCGGGGATACGCAGTATTTT
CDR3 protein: CATSEPGQGAGDTQYF

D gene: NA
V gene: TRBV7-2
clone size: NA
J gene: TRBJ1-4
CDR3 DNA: TGTGCCAGCAGCTTAAAGGTCGGCAATGAAAAACTGTTTTTT
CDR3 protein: CASSLKVGNEKLFF

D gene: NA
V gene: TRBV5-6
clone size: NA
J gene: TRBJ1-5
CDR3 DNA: TGTGCCAGCAGCCGAGGACCGCATAGCAATCAGCCCCAGCATTTT
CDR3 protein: CASSRGPHSNQPQHF

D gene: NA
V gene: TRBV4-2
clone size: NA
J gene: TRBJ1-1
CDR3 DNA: TGTGCCAGCAGCCAAAGATCCGTAGCTTTCTTT
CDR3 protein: CASSQRSVAFF

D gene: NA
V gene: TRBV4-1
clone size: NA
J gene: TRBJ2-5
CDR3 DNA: TGCGCCAGCAGCGTACAGGGAGGTGCGGAGACCCAGTACTTC
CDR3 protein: CASSVQGGAETQYF

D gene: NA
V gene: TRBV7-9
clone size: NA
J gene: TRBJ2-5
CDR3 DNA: TGTGCCAGCAGCTTAGGGTTTTTCGACAGCTTCTTCCAAGAGACCCAGTACTTC
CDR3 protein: CASSLGFFDSFFQETQYF

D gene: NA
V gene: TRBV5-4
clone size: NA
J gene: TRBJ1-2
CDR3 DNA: TGTGCCAGCAGCCGGCCGGGAACCCGTTATGGCTACACCTTC
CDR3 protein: CASSRPGTRYGYTF

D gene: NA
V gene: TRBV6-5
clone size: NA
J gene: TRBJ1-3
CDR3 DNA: TGTGCCAGCAGTTATACCTATACCTCTGGAAACACCATATATTTT
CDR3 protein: CASSYTYTSGNTIYF

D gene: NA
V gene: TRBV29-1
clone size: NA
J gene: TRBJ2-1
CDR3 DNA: TGCAGCGTGGGGAAACGGTTATTCGCCAATGAGCAGTTCTTC
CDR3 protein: CSVGKRLFANEQFF

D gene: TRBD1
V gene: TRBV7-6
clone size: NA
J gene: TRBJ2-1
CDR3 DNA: TGTGCCAGCAGCCTCGAAGGACAGGACTACAATGAGCAGTTCTTC
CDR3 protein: CASSLEGQDYNEQFF

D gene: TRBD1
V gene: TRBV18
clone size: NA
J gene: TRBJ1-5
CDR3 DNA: TGTGCCAGCTCACTGGGACAGGGGGCAAGCAATCAGCCCCAGCATTTT
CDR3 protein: CASSLGQGASNQPQHF

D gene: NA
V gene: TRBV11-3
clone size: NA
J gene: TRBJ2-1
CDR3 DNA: TGTGCCAGCAGCTTAGAGGGGGGGCCCTACAATGAGCAGTTCTTC
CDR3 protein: CASSLEGGPYNEQFF

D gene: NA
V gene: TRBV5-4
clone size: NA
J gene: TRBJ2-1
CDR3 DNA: TGTGCCAGCAGCTCGAGGACTCCACTGCAGTTCTTC
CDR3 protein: CASSSRTPLQFF

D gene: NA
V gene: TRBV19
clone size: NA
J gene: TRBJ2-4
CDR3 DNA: TGTGCCAGTAGTATAACCGACTCCATAGCCAAAAACATTCAGTACTTC
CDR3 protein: CASSITDSIAKNIQYF

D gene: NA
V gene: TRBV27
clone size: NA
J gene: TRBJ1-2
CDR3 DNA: TGTGCCAGCAGTCCGGACAGTTTACCCCTCTACACCTTC
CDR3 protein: CASSPDSLPLYTF

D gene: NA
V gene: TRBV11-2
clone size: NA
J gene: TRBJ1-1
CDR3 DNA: TGTGCCAGCAGCTTCCTCTTAGTAGGGATAGGACGTACTGAAGCTTTCTTT
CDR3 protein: CASSFLLVGIGRTEAFF

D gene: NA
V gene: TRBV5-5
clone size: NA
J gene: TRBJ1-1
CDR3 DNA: TGTGCCAGCAGCCTAACAGGTATTGGTAGCACTGAAGCTTTCTTT
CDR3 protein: CASSLTGIGSTEAFF

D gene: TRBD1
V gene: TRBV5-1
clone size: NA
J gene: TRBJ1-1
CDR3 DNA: TGCGCCAGCAGCTTGGGACAGGGGTCCGGGATGAACACTGAAGCTTTCTTT
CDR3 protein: CASSLGQGSGMNTEAFF

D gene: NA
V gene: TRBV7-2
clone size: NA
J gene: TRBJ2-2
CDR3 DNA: TGTGCCAGCAGCTTTGTGACCGGGGAGCTGTTTTTT
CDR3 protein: CASSFVTGELFF

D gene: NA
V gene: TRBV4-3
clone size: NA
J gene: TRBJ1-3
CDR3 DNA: TGCGCCAGCAGCCGGAGGGACAACTCTGGAAACACCATATATTTT
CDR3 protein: CASSRRDNSGNTIYF

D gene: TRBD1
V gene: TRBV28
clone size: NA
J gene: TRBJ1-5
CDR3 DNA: TGTGCCAGCAGTTTAGCCACAGGGGGCGGTCAGCCCCAGCATTTT
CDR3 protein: CASSLATGGGQPQHF

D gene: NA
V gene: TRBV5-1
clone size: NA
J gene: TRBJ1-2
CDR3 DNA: TGCGCCAGCTCTACGGGGGGCGCCGACTCTAACTATGGCTACACCTTC
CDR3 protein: CASSTGGADSNYGYTF

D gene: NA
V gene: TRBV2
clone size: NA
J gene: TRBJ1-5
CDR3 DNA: TGTGCCAGCAAGCGGGACGGCAATCAGCCCCAGCATTTT
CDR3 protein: CASKRDGNQPQHF

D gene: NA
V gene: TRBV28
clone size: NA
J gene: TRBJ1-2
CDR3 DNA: TGTGCCAGCAGTTCCCCGAGTGGGGGGAACTATGGCTACACCTTC
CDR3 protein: CASSSPSGGNYGYTF

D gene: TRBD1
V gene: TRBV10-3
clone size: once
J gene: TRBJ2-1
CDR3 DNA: TGTGCCATCAGTGGTTCAGGGGGCGCGGGGCAGTTCTTC
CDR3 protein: CAISGSGGAGQFF

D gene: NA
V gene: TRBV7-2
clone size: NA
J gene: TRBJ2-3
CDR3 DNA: TGTGCCAGCAGCTTAGCCCGTGCTTTGACTAGCACAGATACGCAGTATTTT
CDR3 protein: CASSLARALTSTDTQYF

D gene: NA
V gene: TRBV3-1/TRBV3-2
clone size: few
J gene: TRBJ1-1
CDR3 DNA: TGTGCCAGCAGCCGCCTCGTTGGGGGCCAGGGGAACACTGAAGCTTTCTTT
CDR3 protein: CASSRLVGGQGNTEAFF

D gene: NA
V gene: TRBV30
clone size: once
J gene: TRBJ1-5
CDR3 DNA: TGTGCCTGGAGTGGGAGAAGCAATCAGCCCCAGCATTTT
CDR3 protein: CAWSGRSNQPQHF

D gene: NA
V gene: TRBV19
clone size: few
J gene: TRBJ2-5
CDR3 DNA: TGTGCCAGTAGTATGTCCGAAACCCAGTACTTC
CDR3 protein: CASSMSETQYF

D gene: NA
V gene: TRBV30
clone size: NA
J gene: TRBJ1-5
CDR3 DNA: TGTGCCTGGAGTCAAGGATTATCTGAAGGCAGCAATCAGCCCCAGCATTTT
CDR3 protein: CAWSQGLSEGSNQPQHF

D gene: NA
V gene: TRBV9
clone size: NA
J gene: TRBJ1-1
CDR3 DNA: TGTGCCAGCAGCACAACGACAGGGAACACTGAAGCTTTCTTT
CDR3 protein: CASSTTTGNTEAFF

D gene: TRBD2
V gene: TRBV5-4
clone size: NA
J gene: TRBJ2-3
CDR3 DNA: TGTGCCAGCAGTAGACTAGCGGGGGATGGGTCAGATACGCAGTATTTT
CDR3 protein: CASSRLAGDGSDTQYF